These 22 T cell receptor beta chains came from one sample sequenced in a study of CD8+CD57+ T cells in acquired aplastic anemia. Patients sequenced had flow cytometry evidence of CD8+CD57+ cell expansion. Genomic DNA, serving as template, underwent TCR beta VDJ and CDR3 profiling. One entry per CDR3 protein results from TCRdb running MiXCR on the reads. The sample consists of hundreds of thousands of distinct CDR3 sequences, around a third of them appearing once. Sequences were obtained from sorted CD4+, CD8+, or CD8+CD57+ T cells (not recorded which) from PBMCs. Every receptor here comes from a human donor with aplastic anemia.

The chain links TRBV20-1 to TRBJ1-1; possible D gene TRBD1, 6 bases. Trimming removed 4 bases from V and 1 base from J, with 13 bases in between. Germline CDR1 reads DFQATT; CDR2 reads SNEGSKA (reference sequence). The CDR3 sequence is 14 residues long. CDR3 nucleotides: TGCAGTGCTATCGCGGGACACCAGAACACTGAAGCTTTCTTT. Protein: CSAIAGHQNTEAFF.

The genes are TRBV15 and TRBJ2-7; possible D gene TRBD1, 5 bases. The germline V gene has CDR1 LNHNV and CDR2 YYDKDF (reference sequence). V lost 1 base to trimming and J lost 4 bases, with 14 bases between them. The length of the CDR3 is 15 residues. CDR3 sequence (DNA): TGTGCCACCAGCAGAGTCTGGCAGGGCGGATACGAGCAGTACTTC. The encoded protein is CATSRVWQGGYEQYF.

This chain links TRBV9 with TRBJ2-7, with 7 nucleotides matching TRBD1. V trimming: 4 bases; J trimming: 2 bases; junction bases outside the gene matches: 6. The germline V gene encodes CDR1 SGDLS and CDR2 YYNGEE. The CDR3 runs 14 residues. The CDR3 protein is CASSPRQGAYEQYF. The CDR3 DNA reads as TGTGCCAGCAGCCCCCGACAGGGCGCCTACGAGCAGTACTTC.

As regards this clonotype: Without the conserved terminal phenylalanine or tryptophan, this CDR3 likely stems from a read error. The rearrangement joins TRBV20-1 to TRBJ1-2, with a weak D call TRBD1 (6 bases). CDR3 length: 12 amino acids. V was cut by 2 bases and J by 8 bases, with 12 bases left in between. CDR1 DFQATT and CDR2 SNEGSKA come from the germline V gene (reference sequence). The CDR3 region has the DNA TGCAGTGCTAGAAGTGGACAGACCGGCTACACCCTC. Its translation: CSARSGQTGYTL.

This chain connects TRBV30 to TRBJ1-6; 8 bases are a match to TRBD1. The V gene end was trimmed by 0 bases and the J gene end by 10 bases; junction bases not matched to a gene: 14. The CDR3 is made up of 17 amino acids. CDR1 GTSNPN and CDR2 SVGIG come from the germline V gene (reference sequence). The CDR3 is CAWSVKVGGTGPSPLHF. The CDR3, as DNA: TGTGCCTGGAGTGTAAAGGTAGGGGGGACAGGCCCATCACCCCTCCACTTT.

In this sample, this clonotype turned up many times. The chain uses TRBV20-1 and TRBJ1-6; no definite D call. CDR1 and CDR2 from the germline V gene are DFQATT and SNEGSKA (reference sequence). V was cut by 3 bases and J by 10 bases, with 13 bases left in between. This CDR3 is 13 amino acids long. As DNA, the CDR3 is TGCAGTGCTAGTGGAGGCTTGGACTCACCCCTCCACTTT. This codes for CSASGGLDSPLHF.

Concerning this clonotype: One base away lies a much larger clone, so this may be a sequencing read error. The chain combines TRBV20-1 with TRBJ2-7; D gene unclear. This CDR3 is 11 amino acids long. Per germline, CDR1 DFQATT and CDR2 SNEGSKA (reference sequence). CDR3 sequence: CSARGLYEQCF. The DNA for the CDR3 is TGCAGTGCTAGAGGACTGTACGAGCAGTGCTTC.

In this sample, this clonotype turned up many times. The chain carries TRBV7-2 and TRBJ2-5; D unresolved. Germline-derived CDR1 and CDR2 are SGHTA and FQGNSA. The CDR3 is 12 amino acids. Trimming removed 8 bases from V and 5 bases from J, with 12 bases in between. As DNA, the CDR3 is TGTGCCAGCCGGGTGGGTTTGGAGACCCAGTACTTC. Encoded protein: CASRVGLETQYF.

Many counts were recorded for this clonotype. The chain links TRBV7-9 to TRBJ1-3; D is unresolved. This CDR3 has 13 residues. Germline values: CDR1 SEHNR, CDR2 FQNEAQ (reference sequence). V was shortened by 3 bases and J by 3 bases, with 6 bases between the two germline ends. The CDR3 coding sequence is TGTGCCAGCAGCTTGTCTCTTGGAAACACCATATATTTT. It yields the protein CASSLSLGNTIYF.

This clonotype was found many times. This chain uses TRBV20-1 with TRBJ1-2; D may be TRBD1 (6 bases). Trimming removed 5 bases at V and 5 bases at J, with 12 bases between. Germline CDR1 reads DFQATT; CDR2 reads SNEGSKA (reference sequence). There are 12 residues in the CDR3. The CDR3 here is CSAAGGLYGYTF. The CDR3 DNA follows: TGCAGTGCTGCGGGGGGCCTTTATGGCTACACCTTC.

This clonotype was recorded a few times. The genes are TRBV4-1 and TRBJ1-2; 9 nucleotides line up with TRBD1. The germline CDR1 and CDR2 sequences are MGHRA and YSYEKL. The CDR3 length is 15 residues. V lost 2 bases, J lost 8 bases, and 9 bases stayed unmatched. The CDR3 nucleotides are TGCGCCAGCAGCCAACATTTGGGACAGGGAGGCGGCTACACCTTC. Translating gives CASSQHLGQGGGYTF.

A few counts support this clonotype. V usage is TRBV19 and J usage is TRBJ1-4, with D perhaps matching TRBD1 (5 bases). This CDR3 has 16 amino acids. Germline CDR1 is LNHDA and CDR2 is SQIVND (reference sequence). V lost 1 base and J 0 bases, leaving 9 bases between the germline ends. CDR3 in amino acids: CASSIGQPTTNEKLFF. In DNA, the CDR3 is TGTGCCAGTAGTATAGGACAGCCGACAACTAATGAAAAACTGTTTTTT.

For this clonotype: A much bigger clone sits one base away, suggesting this may be a read error. V and J are TRBV7-3 and TRBJ1-6; D ambiguous. V gave up 4 bases and J gave up 10 bases, with 23 bases separating them. The CDR3 sequence is 17 residues long. The germline CDR1 and CDR2 sequences are SGHTA and FQGTGA. CDR3 coding DNA: TGTGCCAGCAGCTCCGAGAACCCCATCGGGCGGCACTCACCCCTCCACTTT. This codes for CASSSENPIGRHSPLHF.

The chain carries TRBV29-1 and TRBJ1-6; a possible D gene is TRBD1 (5 bases). This CDR3 region has 12 residues. Looked up from germline, CDR1 is SQVTM and CDR2 is ANQGSEA. V dropped 4 bases and J dropped 10 bases, with 11 bases sitting between them. CDR3 protein: CSVAGRDSPLHF. The CDR3 bases are TGCAGCGTTGCTGGACGGGACTCACCCCTCCACTTT.

Turning to this clonotype: A read error may be the cause here, since a much bigger clone is one base away. The chain combines TRBV11-2 with TRBJ2-7, with TRBD1 matching 9 bases. Losses at the gene ends were 5 bases for V and 6 bases for J; bases not matched to a gene: 2. The CDR3 covers 12 residues. Germline loops: CDR1 SGHAT, CDR2 FQNNGV. The CDR3 reads CASSMTGGEQYF. In nucleotides, the CDR3 is TGTGCCAGCAGCATGACAGGGGGCGAGCAGTACTTC.

The chain uses TRBV19 and TRBJ2-7; 9 nucleotides align to TRBD1. The CDR3 runs to 13 residues. In germline, CDR1 is LNHDA, CDR2 SQIVND (reference sequence). V lost 10 bases and J lost 7; bases outside the gene matches: 11. CDR3 region: CATRTGELEEQYF. CDR3 in DNA: TGTGCCACTAGGACAGGGGAGTTGGAAGAGCAGTACTTC.

This clonotype appeared a few times. V is TRBV12-5 and J is TRBJ1-6; D remains unclear. V dropped 4 bases and J dropped 8 bases, with 15 bases sitting between them. There are 15 residues in the CDR3. CDR1 is LGHNT, CDR2 FRNRAP, per germline. The CDR3 sequence is CASGSWELQHSPLHF. The CDR3 DNA reads as TGTGCTAGTGGTTCCTGGGAGTTACAGCATTCACCCCTCCACTTT.

This clonotype was found a few times. J is TRBJ1-2 and V is TRBV29-1, with 7 bases aligning to TRBD1. V gave up 6 bases and J gave up 5 bases; unmatched junction bases: 6. The germline V gene has CDR1 SQVTM and CDR2 ANQGSEA. The CDR3 loop spans 12 amino acids. The CDR3 DNA reads TGCAGCGTGACCGGGACAGTATATGGCTACACCTTC. Protein product: CSVTGTVYGYTF.

This clonotype was detected ten times or more. The chain recombines TRBV2 with TRBJ1-1, with a tentative D call TRBD1 (5 bases). Germline V gives CDR1 SNHLY, CDR2 FYNNEI. The germline V and J ends were trimmed by 6 bases and 2 bases, with 10 bases remaining between them. CDR3 length equals 13 residues. The CDR3 loop is CASRGDVNTEAFF. The CDR3 coding sequence is TGTGCCAGCAGGGGGGACGTAAACACTGAAGCTTTCTTT. Looking up the rest from reference TRBV2 and TRBJ1-1 gives the full variable domain: EPEVTQTPSHQVTQMGQEVILRCVPISNHLYFYWYRQILGQKVEFLVSFYNNEISEKSEIFDDQFSVERPDGSNFTLKIRSTKLEDSAMYFCASRGDVNTEAFFGQGTRLTVV.

The table lists this clonotype with many counts. This chain joins TRBV19 and TRBJ1-1; 8 nucleotides match TRBD1. This CDR3 is built from 14 residues. J gave up 3 bases and V 3 bases, and 3 bases lay outside the gene matches. The germline V gene has CDR1 LNHDA and CDR2 SQIVND (reference sequence). In DNA, the CDR3 is TGTGCCAGTAGTATTTACAGGGGGGACACTGAAGCTTTCTTT. Amino acids: CASSIYRGDTEAFF.

The genes are TRBV20-1 and TRBJ1-5, with 8 positions matching TRBD1. The CDR3 has 13 residues. The germline CDR1 and CDR2 sequences are DFQATT and SNEGSKA (reference sequence). V was pared by 5 bases and J by 2 bases, with 2 bases of the junction left unmatched. CDR3 DNA sequence: TGCAGTGCTGACAGGGGTCGCAATCAGCCCCAGCATTTT. Protein sequence: CSADRGRNQPQHF.

This clonotype occurred a few times. The chain carries TRBV5-1 and TRBJ2-2, with D perhaps TRBD1 (6 bases). This CDR3 region has 14 residues. Germline CDR1 SGHRS, CDR2 YFSETQ. Trimming shortened V by 4 bases and J by 7 bases, and 14 bases separated the two germline ends. The CDR3 spells CASSPGQIDGELFF. In DNA form, the CDR3 reads TGCGCCAGCAGCCCCGGACAGATTGACGGGGAGCTGTTTTTT.